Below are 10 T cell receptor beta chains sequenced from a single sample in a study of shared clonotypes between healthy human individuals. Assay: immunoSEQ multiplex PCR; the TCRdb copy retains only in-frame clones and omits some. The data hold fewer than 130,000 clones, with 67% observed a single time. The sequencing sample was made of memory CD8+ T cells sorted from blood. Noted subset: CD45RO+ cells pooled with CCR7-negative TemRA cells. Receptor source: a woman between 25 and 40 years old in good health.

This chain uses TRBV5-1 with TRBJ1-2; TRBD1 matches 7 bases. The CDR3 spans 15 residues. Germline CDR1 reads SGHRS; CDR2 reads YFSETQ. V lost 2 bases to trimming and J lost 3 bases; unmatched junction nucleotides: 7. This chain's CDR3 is CASSFGDRDYYGYTF. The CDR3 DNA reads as TGCGCCAGCAGCTTCGGAGACAGGGATTACTATGGCTACACCTTC.

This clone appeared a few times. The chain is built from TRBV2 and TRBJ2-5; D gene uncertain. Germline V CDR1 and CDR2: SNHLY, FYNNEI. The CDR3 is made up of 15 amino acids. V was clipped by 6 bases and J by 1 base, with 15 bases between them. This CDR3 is CASSPAGPIQETQYF. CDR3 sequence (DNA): TGTGCCAGCAGCCCCGCAGGCCCCATCCAAGAGACCCAGTACTTC.

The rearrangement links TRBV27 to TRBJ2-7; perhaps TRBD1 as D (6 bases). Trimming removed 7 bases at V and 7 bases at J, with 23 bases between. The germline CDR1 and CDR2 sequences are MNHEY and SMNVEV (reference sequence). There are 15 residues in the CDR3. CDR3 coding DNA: TGTGCCAGCAAGACCGAAGGGGGTAACTACCTTGAGCAGTACTTC. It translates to CASKTEGGNYLEQYF.

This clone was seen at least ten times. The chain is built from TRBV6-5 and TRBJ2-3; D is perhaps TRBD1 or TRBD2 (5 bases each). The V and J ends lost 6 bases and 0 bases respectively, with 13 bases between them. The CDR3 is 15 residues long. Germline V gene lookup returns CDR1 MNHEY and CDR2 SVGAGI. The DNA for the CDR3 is TGTGCCAGCAGCTTACAGGACTCTAGCACAGATACGCAGTATTTT. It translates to CASSLQDSSTDTQYF.

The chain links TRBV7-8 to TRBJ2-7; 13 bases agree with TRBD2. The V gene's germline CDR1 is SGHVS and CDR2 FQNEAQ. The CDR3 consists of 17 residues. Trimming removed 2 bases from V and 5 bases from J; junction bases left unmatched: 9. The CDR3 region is CASSLQRTSGRRNEQYF. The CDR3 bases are TGTGCCAGCAGCTTACAACGGACTAGCGGGAGAAGGAACGAGCAGTACTTC.

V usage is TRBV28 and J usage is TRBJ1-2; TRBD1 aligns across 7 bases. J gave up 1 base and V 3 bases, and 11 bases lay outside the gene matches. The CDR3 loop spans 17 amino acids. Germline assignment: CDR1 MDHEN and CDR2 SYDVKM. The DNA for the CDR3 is TGTGCCAGCAGTTTGGTGGGCGGGACAGCCTATAACTATGGCTACACCTTC. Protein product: CASSLVGGTAYNYGYTF.

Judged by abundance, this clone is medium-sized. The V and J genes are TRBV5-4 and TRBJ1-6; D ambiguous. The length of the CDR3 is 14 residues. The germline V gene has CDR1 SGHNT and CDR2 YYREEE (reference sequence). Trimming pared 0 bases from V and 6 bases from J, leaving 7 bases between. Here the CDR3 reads CASSLASANSPLHF. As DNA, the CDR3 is TGTGCCAGCAGCTTGGCGTCAGCTAATTCACCCCTCCACTTT. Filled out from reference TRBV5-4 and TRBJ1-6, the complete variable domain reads ETGVTQSPTHLIKTRGQQVTLRCSSQSGHNTVSWYQQALGQGPQFIFQYYREEENGRGNFPPRFSGLQFPNYSSELNVNALELDDSALYLCASSLASANSPLHFGNGTRLTVT.

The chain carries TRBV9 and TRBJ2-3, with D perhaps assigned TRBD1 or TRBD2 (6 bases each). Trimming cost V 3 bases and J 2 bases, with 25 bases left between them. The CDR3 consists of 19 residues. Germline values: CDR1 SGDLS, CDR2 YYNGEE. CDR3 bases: TGTGCCAGCAGCGATAGGACGGACCTAGGGGGAGGATCCACAGATACGCAGTATTTT. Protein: CASSDRTDLGGGSTDTQYF.

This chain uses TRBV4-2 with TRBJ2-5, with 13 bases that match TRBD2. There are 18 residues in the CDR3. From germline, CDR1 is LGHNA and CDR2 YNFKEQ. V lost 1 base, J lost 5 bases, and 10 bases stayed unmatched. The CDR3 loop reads CASSQVLLGTSGMETQYF. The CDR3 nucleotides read TGTGCCAGCAGCCAAGTCCTTCTCGGGACTAGCGGGATGGAGACCCAGTACTTC.

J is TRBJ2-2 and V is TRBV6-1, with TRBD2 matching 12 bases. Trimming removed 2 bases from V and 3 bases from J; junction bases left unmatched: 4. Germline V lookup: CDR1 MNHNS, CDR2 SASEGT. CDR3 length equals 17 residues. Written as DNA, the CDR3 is TGTGCCAGCAGTGAAAAACTAGCGGGAGGTTACACCGGGGAGCTGTTTTTT. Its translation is CASSEKLAGGYTGELFF.